The 8 T cell receptor beta chains presented below share a single source sample, sequenced in a study of T cells after yellow fever vaccination. TCRdb used MiXCR to reprocess the 5' RACE reads, holding one entry per CDR3 protein. Of hundreds of thousands of distinct CDR3 sequences listed, roughly an eighth are singletons. This material consisted of PBMCs, taken on the day of the yellow fever booster vaccination. The receptors shown here come from a man aged 25-45 years who received the YFV17D yellow fever vaccine.

This clonotype was observed a few times. The CDR3 reads CASSPTGGSGSYNEQFF. In DNA, the CDR3 is TGTGCCAGCTCACCAACCGGCGGGAGCGGTTCCTACAATGAGCAGTTCTTC. This chain joins TRBV18 and TRBJ2-1; TRBD2 aligns across 7 bases. V shed 2 bases and J 1 base; nucleotides not matched to a gene: 8. The CDR3 length is 17 residues. Germline CDR1 is KGHSH and CDR2 is LQKENI.

This clonotype was counted only a few times. The V call is TRBV12-3 or TRBV12-4, the J call TRBJ2-1; 12 nucleotides align to TRBD2. Unmatched junction bases numbered 4, after V lost 4 bases and J lost 9 bases. The CDR3 has 14 residues. The CDR3 DNA follows: TGTGCCAGCAGTTCGACTAGCGGGGGACCTGAGCAGTTCTTC. The encoded protein is CASSSTSGGPEQFF.

This clonotype was recorded a few times. This rearrangement joins TRBV2 to TRBJ2-7; TRBD2 matches at 9 bases. Germline CDR1 is SNHLY and CDR2 is FYNNEI. The V and J ends lost 6 bases and 6 bases, in that order; junction bases with no gene match: 9. CDR3 length equals 14 residues. The CDR3 protein is CASRSGTSLLEQYF. As DNA, the CDR3 is TGTGCCAGCAGGTCCGGGACTAGCCTCCTCGAGCAGTACTTC.

V usage is TRBV5-4 and J usage is TRBJ2-5; D perhaps matches TRBD1 (5 bases). This CDR3 has 15 residues. V dropped 4 bases and J dropped 3 bases, with 16 bases sitting between them. CDR1 and CDR2 from the germline V gene are SGHNT and YYREEE (reference sequence). The chain's CDR3 is CASSGAPRGKETQYF. The CDR3 DNA is TGTGCCAGCAGCGGGGCTCCAAGGGGAAAAGAGACCCAGTACTTC.

This sequence joins TRBV3-1 and TRBJ2-2, with TRBD2 identical over 7 bases. This CDR3 contains 16 residues. Germline CDR1 is LGHDT and CDR2 is YNNKEL (reference sequence). V trimming: 4 bases; J trimming: 5 bases; junction bases outside the gene matches: 10. The CDR3 sequence: CASSLVAGASTGELFF. The CDR3 bases are TGTGCCAGCAGCCTCGTGGCGGGAGCGAGTACCGGGGAGCTGTTTTTT.

This clonotype was detected only a few times. The J gene is TRBJ1-5, the V gene TRBV18; TRBD1 matches at 8 bases. CDR1 KGHSH and CDR2 LQKENI come from the germline V gene. J lost 4 bases, V lost 3 bases, and 5 bases had no gene match. The CDR3 runs 15 residues. The CDR3 nucleotides read TGTGCCAGCTCACCCAACAGGGGGAATAATCAGCCCCAGCATTTT. This gives the protein CASSPNRGNNQPQHF.

This clonotype has only a few counts. The chain uses TRBV3-1 and TRBJ2-2, with 9 bases aligning to TRBD1. This CDR3 contains 16 residues. With 1 base clipped from V and 3 bases from J, the junction kept 3 bases outside the gene matches. Germline loops: CDR1 LGHDT, CDR2 YNNKEL (reference sequence). The CDR3 here is CASSQGWTGDTGELFF. CDR3 DNA sequence: TGTGCCAGCAGCCAAGGCTGGACAGGGGACACCGGGGAGCTGTTTTTT. Together with reference TRBV3-1 and TRBJ2-2, the CDR3 gives the full variable domain: DTAVSQTPKYLVTQMGNDKSIKCEQNLGHDTMYWYKQDSKKFLKIMFSYNNKELIINETVPNRFSPKSPDKAHLNLHINSLELGDSAVYFCASSQGWTGDTGELFFGEGSRLTVL.

This clonotype has a count of ten or more. CDR3 DNA sequence: TGTGCCAGCAGAGCTCCTAGCGGGAGTCACAATGAGCAGTTCTTC. Its translation is CASRAPSGSHNEQFF. The rearrangement uses TRBV6-1 and TRBJ2-1; TRBD2 agrees at 10 bases. After removal of 6 bases from V and 5 bases from J, the junction contained 7 bases not matched to a gene. This CDR3 region has 15 residues. Per germline, CDR1 MNHNS and CDR2 SASEGT.